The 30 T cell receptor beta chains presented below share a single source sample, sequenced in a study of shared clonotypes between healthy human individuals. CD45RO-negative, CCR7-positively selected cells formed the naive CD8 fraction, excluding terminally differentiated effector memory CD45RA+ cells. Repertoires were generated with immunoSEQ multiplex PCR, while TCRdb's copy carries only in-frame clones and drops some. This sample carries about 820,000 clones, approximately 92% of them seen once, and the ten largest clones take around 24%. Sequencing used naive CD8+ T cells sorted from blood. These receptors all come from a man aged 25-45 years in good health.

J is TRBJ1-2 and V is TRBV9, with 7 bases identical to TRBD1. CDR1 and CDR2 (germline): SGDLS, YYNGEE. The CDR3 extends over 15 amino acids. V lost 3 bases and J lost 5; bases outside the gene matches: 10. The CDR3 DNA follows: TGTGCCAGCAGCGCCGAAGACAGGGAAGATTATGGCTACACCTTC. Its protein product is CASSAEDREDYGYTF.

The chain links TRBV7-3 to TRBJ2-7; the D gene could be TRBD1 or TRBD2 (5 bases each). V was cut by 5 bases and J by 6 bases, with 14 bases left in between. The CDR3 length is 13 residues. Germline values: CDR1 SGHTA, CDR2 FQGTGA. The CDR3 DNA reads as TGTGCCAGCAGCCCCGGGACCGGCCTCGAGCAGTACTTC. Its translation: CASSPGTGLEQYF. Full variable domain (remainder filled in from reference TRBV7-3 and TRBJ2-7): GAGVSQTPSNKVTEKGKYVELRCDPISGHTALYWYRQSLGQGPEFLIYFQGTGAADDSGLPNDRFFAVRPEGSVSTLKIQRTERGDSAVYLCASSPGTGLEQYFGPGTRLTVT.

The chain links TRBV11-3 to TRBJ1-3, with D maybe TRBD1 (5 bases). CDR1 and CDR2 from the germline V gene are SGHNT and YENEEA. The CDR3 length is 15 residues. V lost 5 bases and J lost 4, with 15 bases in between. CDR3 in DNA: TGTGCCAGCAGCGCCAGGGTCCGTCGGGGAAACACCATATATTTT. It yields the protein CASSARVRRGNTIYF. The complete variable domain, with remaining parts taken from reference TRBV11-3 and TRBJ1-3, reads EAGVVQSPRYKIIEKKQPVAFWCNPISGHNTLYWYLQNLGQGPELLIRYENEEAVDDSQLPKDRFSAERLKGVDSTLKIQPAELGDSAVYLCASSARVRRGNTIYFGEGSWLTVV.

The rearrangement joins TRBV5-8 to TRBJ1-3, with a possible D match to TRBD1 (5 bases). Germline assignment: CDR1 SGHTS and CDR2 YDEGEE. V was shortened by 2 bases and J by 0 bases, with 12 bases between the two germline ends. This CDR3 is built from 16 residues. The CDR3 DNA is TGTGCCAGCAGCTTCCCAGGGCCCATCTCTGGAAACACCATATATTTT. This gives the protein CASSFPGPISGNTIYF.

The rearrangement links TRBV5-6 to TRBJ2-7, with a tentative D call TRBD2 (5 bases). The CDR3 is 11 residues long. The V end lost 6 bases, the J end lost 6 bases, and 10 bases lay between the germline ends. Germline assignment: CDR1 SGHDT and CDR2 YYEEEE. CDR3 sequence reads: CASNGGPEQYF. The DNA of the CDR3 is TGTGCCAGCAACGGAGGTCCCGAGCAGTACTTC. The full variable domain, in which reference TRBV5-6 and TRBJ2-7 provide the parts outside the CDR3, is DAGVTQSPTHLIKTRGQQVTLRCSPKSGHDTVSWYQQALGQGPQFIFQYYEEEERQRGNFPDRFSGHQFPNYSSELNVNALLLGDSALYLCASNGGPEQYFGPGTRLTVT.

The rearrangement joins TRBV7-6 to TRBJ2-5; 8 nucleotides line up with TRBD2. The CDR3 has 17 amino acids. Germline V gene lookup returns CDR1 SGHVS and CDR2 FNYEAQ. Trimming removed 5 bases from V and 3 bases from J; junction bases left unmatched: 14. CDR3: CASSPWFQREREETQYF. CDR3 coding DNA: TGTGCCAGCAGCCCCTGGTTCCAGCGGGAGCGGGAAGAGACCCAGTACTTC. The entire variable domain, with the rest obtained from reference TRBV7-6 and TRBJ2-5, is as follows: GAGVSQSPRYKVTKRGQDVALRCDPISGHVSLYWYRQALGQGPEFLTYFNYEAQQDKSGLPNDRFSAERPEGSISTLTIQRTEQRDSAMYRCASSPWFQREREETQYFGPGTRLLVL.

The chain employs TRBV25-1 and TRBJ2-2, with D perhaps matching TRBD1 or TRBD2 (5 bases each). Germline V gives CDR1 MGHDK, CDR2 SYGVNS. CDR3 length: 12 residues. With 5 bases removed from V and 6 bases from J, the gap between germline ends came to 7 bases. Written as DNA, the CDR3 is TGTGCCAGCAGTCAGGGACCCGGGGAGCTGTTTTTT. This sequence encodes CASSQGPGELFF.

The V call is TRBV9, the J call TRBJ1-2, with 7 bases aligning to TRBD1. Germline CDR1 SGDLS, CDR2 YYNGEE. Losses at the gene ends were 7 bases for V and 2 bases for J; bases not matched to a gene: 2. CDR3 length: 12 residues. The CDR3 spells CASQGQNYGYTF. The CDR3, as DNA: TGTGCCAGCCAGGGACAGAACTATGGCTACACCTTC.

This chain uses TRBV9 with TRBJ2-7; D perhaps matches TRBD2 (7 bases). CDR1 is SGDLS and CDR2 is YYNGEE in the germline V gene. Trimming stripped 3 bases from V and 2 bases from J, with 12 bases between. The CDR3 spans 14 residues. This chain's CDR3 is CASSGPGGPYEQYF. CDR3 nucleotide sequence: TGTGCCAGCAGCGGCCCGGGGGGCCCCTACGAGCAGTACTTC.

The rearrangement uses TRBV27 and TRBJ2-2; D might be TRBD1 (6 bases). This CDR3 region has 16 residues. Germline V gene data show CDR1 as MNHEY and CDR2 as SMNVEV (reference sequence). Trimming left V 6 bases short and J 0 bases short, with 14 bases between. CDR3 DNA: TGTGCCAGCAGCCCATGGGACACCGCGAACACCGGGGAGCTGTTTTTT. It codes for CASSPWDTANTGELFF.

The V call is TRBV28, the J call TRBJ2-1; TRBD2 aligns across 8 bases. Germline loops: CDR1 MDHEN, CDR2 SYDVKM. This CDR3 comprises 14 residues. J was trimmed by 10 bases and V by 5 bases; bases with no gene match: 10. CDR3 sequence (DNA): TGTGCCAGCAGTGCGGGTCGGGAGGGCAACGAGCAGTTCTTC. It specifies CASSAGREGNEQFF.

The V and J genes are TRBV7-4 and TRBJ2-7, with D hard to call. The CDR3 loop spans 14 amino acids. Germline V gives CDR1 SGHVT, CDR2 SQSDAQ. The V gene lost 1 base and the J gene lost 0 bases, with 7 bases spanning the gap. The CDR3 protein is CASSLVLGSYEQYF. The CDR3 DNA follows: TGTGCCAGCAGCTTAGTTTTGGGCTCCTACGAGCAGTACTTC.

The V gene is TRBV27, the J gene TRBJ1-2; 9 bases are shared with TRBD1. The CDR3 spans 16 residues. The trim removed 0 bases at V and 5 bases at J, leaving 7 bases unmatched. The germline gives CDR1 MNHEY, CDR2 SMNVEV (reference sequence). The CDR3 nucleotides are TGTGCCAGCAGTTTATCGAAGACAGGGGGACTATATGGCTACACCTTC. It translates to CASSLSKTGGLYGYTF.

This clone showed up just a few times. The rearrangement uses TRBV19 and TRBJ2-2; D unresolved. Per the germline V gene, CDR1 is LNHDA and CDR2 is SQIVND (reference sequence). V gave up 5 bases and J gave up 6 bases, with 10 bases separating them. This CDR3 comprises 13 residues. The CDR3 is CASSFRMSGELFF. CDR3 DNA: TGTGCCAGTAGTTTCCGGATGTCCGGGGAGCTGTTTTTT. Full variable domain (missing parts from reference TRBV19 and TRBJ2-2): DGGITQSPKYLFRKEGQNVTLSCEQNLNHDAMYWYRQDPGQGLRLIYYSQIVNDFQKGDIAEGYSVSREKKESFPLTVTSAQKNPTAFYLCASSFRMSGELFFGEGSRLTVL.

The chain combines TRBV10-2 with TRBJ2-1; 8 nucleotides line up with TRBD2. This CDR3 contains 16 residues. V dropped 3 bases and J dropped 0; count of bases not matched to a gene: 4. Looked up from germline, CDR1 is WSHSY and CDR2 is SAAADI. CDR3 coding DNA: TGCGCCAGCAGTGATGGTCGGGAGGGCTCCTACAATGAGCAGTTCTTC. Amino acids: CASSDGREGSYNEQFF.

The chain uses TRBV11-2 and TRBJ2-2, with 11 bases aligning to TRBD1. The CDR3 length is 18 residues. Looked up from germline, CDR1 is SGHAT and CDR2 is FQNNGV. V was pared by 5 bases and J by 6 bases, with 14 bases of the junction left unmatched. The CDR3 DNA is TGTGCCAGCAGCGATGGTATCAGGACAGGGGGCGCCCCCGGGGAGCTGTTTTTT. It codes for CASSDGIRTGGAPGELFF. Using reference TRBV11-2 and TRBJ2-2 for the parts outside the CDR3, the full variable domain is EAGVAQSPRYKIIEKRQSVAFWCNPISGHATLYWYQQILGQGPKLLIQFQNNGVVDDSQLPKDRFSAERLKGVDSTLKIQPAKLEDSAVYLCASSDGIRTGGAPGELFFGEGSRLTVL.

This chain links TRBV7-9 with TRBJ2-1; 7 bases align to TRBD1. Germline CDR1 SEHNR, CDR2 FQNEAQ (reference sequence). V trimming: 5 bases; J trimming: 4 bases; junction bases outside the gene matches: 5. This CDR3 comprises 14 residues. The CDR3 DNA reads TGTGCCAGCAGCCGGACGGGACAGTACAATGAGCAGTTCTTC. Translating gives CASSRTGQYNEQFF.

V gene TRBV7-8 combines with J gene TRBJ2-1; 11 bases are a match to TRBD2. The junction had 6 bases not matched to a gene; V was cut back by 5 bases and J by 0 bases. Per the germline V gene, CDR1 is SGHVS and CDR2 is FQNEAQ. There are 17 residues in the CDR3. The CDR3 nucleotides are TGTGCCAGCAGCCCCAGACTAGCGGGATCCTCCTACAATGAGCAGTTCTTC. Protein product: CASSPRLAGSSYNEQFF.

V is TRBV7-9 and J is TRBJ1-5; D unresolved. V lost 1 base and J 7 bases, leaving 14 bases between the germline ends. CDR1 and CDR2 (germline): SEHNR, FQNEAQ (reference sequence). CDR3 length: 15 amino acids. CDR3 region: CASSLEGSSDQPQHF. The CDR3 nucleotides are TGTGCCAGCAGCTTAGAAGGCAGTTCCGACCAGCCCCAGCATTTT.

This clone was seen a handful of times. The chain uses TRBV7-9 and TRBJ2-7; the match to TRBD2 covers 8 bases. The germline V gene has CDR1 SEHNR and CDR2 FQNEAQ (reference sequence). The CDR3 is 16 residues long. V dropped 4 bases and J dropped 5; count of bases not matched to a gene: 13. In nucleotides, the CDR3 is TGTGCCAGCAGCTCGCCCGTGGCGGGAGGAAGGAACGAGCAGTACTTC. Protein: CASSSPVAGGRNEQYF. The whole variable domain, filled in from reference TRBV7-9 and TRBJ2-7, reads DTGVSQNPRHKITKRGQNVTFRCDPISEHNRLYWYRQTLGQGPEFLTYFQNEAQLEKSRLLSDRFSAERPKGSFSTLEIQRTEQGDSAMYLCASSSPVAGGRNEQYFGPGTRLTVT.

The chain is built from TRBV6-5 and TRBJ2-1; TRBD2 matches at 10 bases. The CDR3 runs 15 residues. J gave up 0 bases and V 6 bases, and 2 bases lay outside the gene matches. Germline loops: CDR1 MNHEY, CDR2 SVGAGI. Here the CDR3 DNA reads TGTGCCAGCAGGCCTAGCGGGAGCTCCTACAATGAGCAGTTCTTC. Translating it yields CASRPSGSSYNEQFF.

The CDR3 DNA reads TGTGCCATCATGAGGACAGGGGAGAGCACTGAAGCTTTCTTT. Protein product: CAIMRTGESTEAFF. The V and J genes are TRBV10-3 and TRBJ1-1, with 9 positions matching TRBD1. V was pared by 7 bases and J by 4 bases, with 7 bases of the junction left unmatched. The CDR3 covers 14 residues. Per germline, CDR1 ENHRY and CDR2 SYGVKD.

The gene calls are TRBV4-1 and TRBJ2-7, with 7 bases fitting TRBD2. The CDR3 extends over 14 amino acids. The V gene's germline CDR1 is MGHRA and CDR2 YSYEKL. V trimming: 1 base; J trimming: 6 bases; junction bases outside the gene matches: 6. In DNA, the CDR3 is TGCGCCAGCAGCCAAGTCGGGCTAGCGGTCGAGCAGTACTTC. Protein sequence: CASSQVGLAVEQYF.

The CDR3 reads CASLRAGGLFYEQFF. DNA for the CDR3: TGTGCCAGCTTACGGGCGGGAGGGCTTTTTTATGAGCAGTTCTTC. The chain employs TRBV28 and TRBJ2-1; TRBD2 aligns across 9 bases. V was pared by 8 bases and J by 8 bases, with 13 bases of the junction left unmatched. This CDR3 comprises 15 residues. Germline CDR1 MDHEN, CDR2 SYDVKM.

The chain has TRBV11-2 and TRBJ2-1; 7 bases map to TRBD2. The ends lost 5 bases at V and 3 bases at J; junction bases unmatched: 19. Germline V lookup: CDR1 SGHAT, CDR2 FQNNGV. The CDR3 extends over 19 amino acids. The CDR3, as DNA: TGTGCCAGCAGCCAATTTAGGGTTACGAGAGGCGGGAGCTACAATGAGCAGTTCTTC. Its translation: CASSQFRVTRGGSYNEQFF. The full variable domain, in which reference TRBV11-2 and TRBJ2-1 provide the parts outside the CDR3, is EAGVAQSPRYKIIEKRQSVAFWCNPISGHATLYWYQQILGQGPKLLIQFQNNGVVDDSQLPKDRFSAERLKGVDSTLKIQPAKLEDSAVYLCASSQFRVTRGGSYNEQFFGPGTRLTVL.

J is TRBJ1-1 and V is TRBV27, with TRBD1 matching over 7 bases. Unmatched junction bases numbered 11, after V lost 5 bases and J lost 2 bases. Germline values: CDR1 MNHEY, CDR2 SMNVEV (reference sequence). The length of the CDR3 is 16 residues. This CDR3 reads CASSPYLGQYNTEAFF. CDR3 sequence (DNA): TGTGCCAGCAGTCCTTACCTGGGACAGTACAACACTGAAGCTTTCTTT.

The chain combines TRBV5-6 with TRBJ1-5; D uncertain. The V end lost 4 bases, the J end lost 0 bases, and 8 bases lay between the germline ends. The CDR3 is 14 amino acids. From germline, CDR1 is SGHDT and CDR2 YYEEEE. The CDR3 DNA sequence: TGTGCCAGCAGCCGGGCATATAGCAATCAGCCCCAGCATTTT. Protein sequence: CASSRAYSNQPQHF.

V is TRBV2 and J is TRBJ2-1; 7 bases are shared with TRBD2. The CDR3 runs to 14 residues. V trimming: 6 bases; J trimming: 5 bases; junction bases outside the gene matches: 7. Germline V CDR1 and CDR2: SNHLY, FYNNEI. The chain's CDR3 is CASSDPRENNEQFF. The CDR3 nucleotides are TGTGCCAGCAGCGACCCGCGGGAGAACAATGAGCAGTTCTTC.

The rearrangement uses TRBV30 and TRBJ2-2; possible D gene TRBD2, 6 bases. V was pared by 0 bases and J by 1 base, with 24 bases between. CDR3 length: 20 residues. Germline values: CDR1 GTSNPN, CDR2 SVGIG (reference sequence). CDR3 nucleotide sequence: TGTGCCTGGAGTGTAATCCTGGGTTTAACAGGACTAATGAACACCGGGGAGCTGTTTTTT. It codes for CAWSVILGLTGLMNTGELFF.

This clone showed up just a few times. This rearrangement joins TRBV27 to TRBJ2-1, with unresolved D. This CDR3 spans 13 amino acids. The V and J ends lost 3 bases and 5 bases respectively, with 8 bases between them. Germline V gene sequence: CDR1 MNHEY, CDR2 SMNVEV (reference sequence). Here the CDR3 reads CASSFLRHNEQFF. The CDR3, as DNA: TGTGCCAGCAGTTTCTTAAGGCACAATGAGCAGTTCTTC.